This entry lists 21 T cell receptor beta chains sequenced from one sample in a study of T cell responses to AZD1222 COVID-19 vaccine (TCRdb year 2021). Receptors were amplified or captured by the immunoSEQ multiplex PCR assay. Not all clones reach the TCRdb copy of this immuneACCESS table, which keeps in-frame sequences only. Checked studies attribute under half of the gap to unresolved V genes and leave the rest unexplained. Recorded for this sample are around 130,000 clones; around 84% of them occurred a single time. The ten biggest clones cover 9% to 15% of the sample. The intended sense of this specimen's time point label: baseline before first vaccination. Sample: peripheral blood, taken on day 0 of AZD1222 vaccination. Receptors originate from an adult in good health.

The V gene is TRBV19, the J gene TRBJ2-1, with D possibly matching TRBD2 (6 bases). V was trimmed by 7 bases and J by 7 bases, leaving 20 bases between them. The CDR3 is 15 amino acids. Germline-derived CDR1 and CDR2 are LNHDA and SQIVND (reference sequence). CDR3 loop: CASTTSSAGRNEQFF. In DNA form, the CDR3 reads TGTGCCAGTACTACATCCTCCGCGGGGCGGAATGAGCAGTTCTTC.

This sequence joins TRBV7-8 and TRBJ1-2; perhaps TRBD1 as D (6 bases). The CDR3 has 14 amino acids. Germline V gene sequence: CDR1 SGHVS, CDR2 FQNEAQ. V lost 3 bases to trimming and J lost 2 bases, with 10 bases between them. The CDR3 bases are TGTGCCAGCAGCTTTCCGGGGACAAACTATGGCTACACCTTC. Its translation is CASSFPGTNYGYTF.

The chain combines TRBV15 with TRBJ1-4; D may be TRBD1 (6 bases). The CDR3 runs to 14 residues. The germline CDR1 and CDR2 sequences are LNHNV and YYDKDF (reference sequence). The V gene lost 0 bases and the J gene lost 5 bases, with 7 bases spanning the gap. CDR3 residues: CATSRDTGNEKLFF. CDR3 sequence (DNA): TGTGCCACCAGCAGAGATACAGGGAATGAAAAACTGTTTTTT.

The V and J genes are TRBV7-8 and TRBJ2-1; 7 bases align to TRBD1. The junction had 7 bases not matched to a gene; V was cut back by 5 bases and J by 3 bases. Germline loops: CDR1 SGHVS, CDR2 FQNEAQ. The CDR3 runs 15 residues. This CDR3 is CASSQRQGIYNEQFF. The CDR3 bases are TGTGCCAGCAGCCAGAGACAGGGTATCTACAATGAGCAGTTCTTC.

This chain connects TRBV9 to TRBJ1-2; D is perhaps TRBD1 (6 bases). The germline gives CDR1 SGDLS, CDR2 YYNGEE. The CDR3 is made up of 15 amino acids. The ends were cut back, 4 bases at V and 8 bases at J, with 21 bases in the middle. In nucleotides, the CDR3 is TGTGCCAGCAGCCCCCCCAGCGGGGGTACAGGGGGCTACACCTTC. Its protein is CASSPPSGGTGGYTF.

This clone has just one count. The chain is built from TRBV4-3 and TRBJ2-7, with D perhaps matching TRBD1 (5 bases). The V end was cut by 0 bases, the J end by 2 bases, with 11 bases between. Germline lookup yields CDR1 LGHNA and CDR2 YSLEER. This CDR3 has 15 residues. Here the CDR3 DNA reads TGCGCCAGCAGCCAAGAGGGCAGGGATGCCTACGAGCAGTACTTC. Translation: CASSQEGRDAYEQYF.

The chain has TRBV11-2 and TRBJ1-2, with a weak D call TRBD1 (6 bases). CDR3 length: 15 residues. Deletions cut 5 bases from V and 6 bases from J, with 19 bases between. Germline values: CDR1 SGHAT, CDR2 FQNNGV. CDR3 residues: CASSLNHRVTDGYTF. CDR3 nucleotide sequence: TGTGCCAGCAGCCTTAACCACAGGGTTACAGATGGCTACACCTTC.

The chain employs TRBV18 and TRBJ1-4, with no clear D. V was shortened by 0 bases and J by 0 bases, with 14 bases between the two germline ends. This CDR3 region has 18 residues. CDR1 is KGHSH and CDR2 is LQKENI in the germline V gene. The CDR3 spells CASSPPAKTPATNEKLFF. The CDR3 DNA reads TGTGCCAGCTCACCACCAGCTAAGACCCCCGCAACTAATGAAAAACTGTTTTTT.

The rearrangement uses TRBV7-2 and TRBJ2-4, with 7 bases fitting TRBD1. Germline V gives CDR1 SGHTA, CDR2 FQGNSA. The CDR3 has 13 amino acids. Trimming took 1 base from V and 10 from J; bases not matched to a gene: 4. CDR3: CASSLEGAMIQYF. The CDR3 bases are TGTGCCAGCAGCTTAGAGGGGGCTATGATTCAGTACTTC.

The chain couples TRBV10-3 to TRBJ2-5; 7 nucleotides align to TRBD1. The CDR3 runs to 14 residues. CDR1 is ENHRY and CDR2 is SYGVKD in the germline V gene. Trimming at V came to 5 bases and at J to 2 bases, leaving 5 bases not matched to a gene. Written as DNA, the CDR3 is TGTGCCATCAGTAAGGACAGGCAGCAAGAGACCCAGTACTTC. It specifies CAISKDRQQETQYF.

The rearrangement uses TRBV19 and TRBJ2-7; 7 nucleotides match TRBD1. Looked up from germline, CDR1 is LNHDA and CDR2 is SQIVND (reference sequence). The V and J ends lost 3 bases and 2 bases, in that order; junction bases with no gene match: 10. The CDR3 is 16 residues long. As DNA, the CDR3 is TGTGCCAGTAGTATTGAGGGGGCAGGGTACACCTACGAGCAGTACTTC. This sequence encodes CASSIEGAGYTYEQYF.

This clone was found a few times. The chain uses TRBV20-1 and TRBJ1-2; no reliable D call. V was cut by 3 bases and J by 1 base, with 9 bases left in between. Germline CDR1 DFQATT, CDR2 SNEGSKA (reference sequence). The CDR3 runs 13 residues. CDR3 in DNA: TGCAGTGCTAGTTTCAGCTTTAACTATGGCTACACCTTC. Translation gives CSASFSFNYGYTF.

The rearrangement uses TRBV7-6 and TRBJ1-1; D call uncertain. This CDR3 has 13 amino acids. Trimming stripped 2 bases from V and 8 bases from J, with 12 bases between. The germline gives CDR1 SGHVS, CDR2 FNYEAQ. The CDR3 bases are TGTGCCAGCAGCTTATTTTATGACCGAGAAGCTTTCTTT. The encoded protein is CASSLFYDREAFF.

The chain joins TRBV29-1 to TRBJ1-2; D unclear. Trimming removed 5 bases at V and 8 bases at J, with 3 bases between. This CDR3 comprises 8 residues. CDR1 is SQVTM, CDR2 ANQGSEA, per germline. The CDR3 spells CSVQGYTF. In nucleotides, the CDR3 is TGCAGCGTTCAAGGCTACACCTTC.

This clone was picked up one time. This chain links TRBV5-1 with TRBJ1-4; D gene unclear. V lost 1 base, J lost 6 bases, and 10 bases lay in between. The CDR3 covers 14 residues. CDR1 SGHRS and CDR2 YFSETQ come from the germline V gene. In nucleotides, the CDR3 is TGCGCCAGCAGCTTGTGGAGGGCCGATGAAAAACTGTTTTTT. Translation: CASSLWRADEKLFF.

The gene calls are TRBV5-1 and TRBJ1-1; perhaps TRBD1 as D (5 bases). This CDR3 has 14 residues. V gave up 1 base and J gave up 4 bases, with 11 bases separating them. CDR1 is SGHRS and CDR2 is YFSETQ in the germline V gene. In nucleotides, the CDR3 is TGCGCCAGCAGCTTGAGCAGGGTCGGCACTGAAGCTTTCTTT. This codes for CASSLSRVGTEAFF.

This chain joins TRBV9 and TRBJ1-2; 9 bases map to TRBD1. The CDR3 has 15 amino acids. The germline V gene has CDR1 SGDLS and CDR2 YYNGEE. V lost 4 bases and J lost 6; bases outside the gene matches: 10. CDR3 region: CASSTTGTGFNGYTF. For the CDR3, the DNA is TGTGCCAGCAGCACAACCGGGACAGGGTTTAATGGCTACACCTTC.

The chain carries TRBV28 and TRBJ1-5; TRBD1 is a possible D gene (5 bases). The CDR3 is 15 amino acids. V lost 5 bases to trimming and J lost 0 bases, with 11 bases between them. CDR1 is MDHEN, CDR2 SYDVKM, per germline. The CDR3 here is CASSPGLNSNQPQHF. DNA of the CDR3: TGTGCCAGCAGTCCGGGACTAAATAGCAATCAGCCCCAGCATTTT.

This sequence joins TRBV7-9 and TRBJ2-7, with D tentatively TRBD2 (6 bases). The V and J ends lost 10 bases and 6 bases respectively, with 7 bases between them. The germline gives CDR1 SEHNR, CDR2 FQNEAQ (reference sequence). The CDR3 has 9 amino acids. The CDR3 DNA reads TGTGCCAAGGGAGGCGAGCAGTACTTC. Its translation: CAKGGEQYF.

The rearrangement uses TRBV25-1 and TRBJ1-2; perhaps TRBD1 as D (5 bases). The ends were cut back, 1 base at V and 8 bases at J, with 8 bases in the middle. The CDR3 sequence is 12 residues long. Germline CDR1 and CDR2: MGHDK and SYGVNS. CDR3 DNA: TGTGCCAGCAGTGAATGGGGGGAGGGCTACACCTTC. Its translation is CASSEWGEGYTF.

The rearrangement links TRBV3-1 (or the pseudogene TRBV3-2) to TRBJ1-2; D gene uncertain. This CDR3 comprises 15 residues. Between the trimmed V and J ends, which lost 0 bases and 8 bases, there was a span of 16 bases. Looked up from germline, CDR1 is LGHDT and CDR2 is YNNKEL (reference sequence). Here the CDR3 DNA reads TGTGCCAGCAGCCAAGATCTGAGCCAGGCTCAAGGCTACACCTTC. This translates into CASSQDLSQAQGYTF.